This T cell receptor beta chain was identified during a study of blood T cell repertoires in COVID-19. Clones were sequenced by immunoSEQ multiplex PCR, and TCRdb holds only the in-frame ones, with some missing. Of about 120,000 clones listed, over 85% are singletons. Note on this clone: Different DNA sequences within this sample yield the same CDR3.

Trimming removed 2 bases from V and 5 bases from J; junction bases left unmatched: 1. Germline CDR1 is KGHSH and CDR2 is LQKENI. This CDR3 is 15 amino acids long. Specimen: peripheral blood. The V call is TRBV18, the J call TRBJ1-6; TRBD1 agrees at 9 bases. This sequence originates from a man between 60 and 75 years old with COVID-19, enrolled during active disease. DNA of the CDR3: TGTGCCAGCTCACCAGGGACAGGGAATAATTCACCCCTCCACTTT. Translated, it gives CASSPGTGNNSPLHF.